A selection of T cell receptor beta chains follows, all from one sample in a study of blood T cell repertoires in COVID-19. Measured with immunoSEQ multiplex PCR; TCRdb has only the in-frame clones, and not every one. Counted here are fewer than 350,000 clones, roughly 85% occurring once; the ten biggest clones make up roughly 6.2%. Source material: PBMCs or T cells enriched from blood (not recorded which). The receptor source for this set is a middle-aged woman who had recovered from COVID-19. Both conserved end residues are part of each CDR3. The order of the fields is V gene, J gene, CDR3 protein.

V gene: TRBV3-1/TRBV3-2
J gene: TRBJ2-1
CDR3 protein: CASSHPGTNSYNEQFF

V gene: TRBV9
J gene: TRBJ2-5
CDR3 protein: CASSVYNSRGETQYF

V gene: TRBV6-1
J gene: TRBJ1-4
CDR3 protein: CASSELREGEKLFF

V gene: TRBV7-2
J gene: TRBJ2-7
CDR3 protein: CASSPTRASSYEQYF

V gene: TRBV4-3
J gene: TRBJ1-1
CDR3 protein: CASSQYRGGNTEAFF

V gene: TRBV18
J gene: TRBJ2-7
CDR3 protein: CASSPTPSYEQYF

V gene: TRBV27
J gene: TRBJ2-3
CDR3 protein: CASSLSSGRTTDTQYF

V gene: TRBV7-9
J gene: TRBJ2-1
CDR3 protein: CASSLRGSEYNEQFF

V gene: TRBV6-6
J gene: TRBJ1-5
CDR3 protein: CASTGFSNQPQHF

V gene: TRBV19
J gene: TRBJ2-7
CDR3 protein: CASSISSVGVYEQYF

V gene: TRBV3-1/TRBV3-2
J gene: TRBJ2-7
CDR3 protein: CASSRQGLARYF

V gene: TRBV11-2
J gene: TRBJ2-7
CDR3 protein: CASSLDGMTSGYEQYF

V gene: TRBV28
J gene: TRBJ1-2
CDR3 protein: CASRKGQNYGYTF

V gene: TRBV28
J gene: TRBJ1-2
CDR3 protein: CASSRGFKIGGYTF

V gene: TRBV27
J gene: TRBJ2-5
CDR3 protein: CASSSFPLAGVDETQYF

V gene: TRBV7-2
J gene: TRBJ2-1
CDR3 protein: CASSSREGYNEQFF

V gene: TRBV7-8
J gene: TRBJ1-1
CDR3 protein: CASSLSGYPRATEAFF

V gene: TRBV18
J gene: TRBJ1-3
CDR3 protein: CASSPQTGVSSGNTIYF

V gene: TRBV24-1
J gene: TRBJ1-4
CDR3 protein: CATSGQGEEKLFF

V gene: TRBV27
J gene: TRBJ2-7
CDR3 protein: CASSAGGESSYEQYF

V gene: TRBV30
J gene: TRBJ2-7
CDR3 protein: CAWSVGGGRAYEQYF

V gene: TRBV18
J gene: TRBJ1-1
CDR3 protein: CASSPGTLVTEAFF

V gene: TRBV18
J gene: TRBJ2-7
CDR3 protein: CASSPLLGTKDYEQYF